This passage covers 5 T cell receptor beta chains from one sample sequenced in a study of OX40 agonist ivuxolimab in advanced cancers. Profiled with immunoSEQ multiplex PCR; TCRdb holds only in-frame clones, not every one. The sample lists tens of thousands of clones, 65% to 85% occurring once. The sample in question was CD4+ or CD8+ T cells sorted from blood, obtained in a trial of the OX40 agonist ivuxolimab. Receptors originate from an adult with an advanced solid tumor such as melanoma, head and neck, liver or kidney cancer.

The V and J genes are TRBV9 and TRBJ2-2; the D is unclear. Trimming shortened V by 3 bases and J by 3 bases, and 6 bases separated the two germline ends. The length of the CDR3 is 13 residues. Germline CDR1 SGDLS, CDR2 YYNGEE. DNA for the CDR3: TGTGCCAGCAGCGGCAGGTACACCGGGGAGCTGTTTTTT. The encoded protein is CASSGRYTGELFF.

This rearrangement joins TRBV19 to TRBJ1-6; D is possibly TRBD1 (5 bases). The CDR3 is made up of 16 amino acids. The germline V gene has CDR1 LNHDA and CDR2 SQIVND (reference sequence). Trimming cost V 4 bases and J 0 bases, with 10 bases left between them. CDR3 sequence reads: CASSTGVNSYNSPLHF. Written as DNA, the CDR3 is TGTGCCAGTAGTACGGGGGTCAACTCCTATAATTCACCCCTCCACTTT.

The J gene is TRBJ2-3, the V gene TRBV7-6, with a weak D call TRBD1 (6 bases). Germline values: CDR1 SGHVS, CDR2 FNYEAQ. This CDR3 spans 17 amino acids. V dropped 1 base and J dropped 0 bases, with 14 bases sitting between them. This CDR3 reads CASSLEGWGPSTDTQYF. The CDR3, as DNA: TGTGCCAGCAGCTTAGAGGGGTGGGGGCCTAGCACAGATACGCAGTATTTT.

This chain connects TRBV6-4 to TRBJ1-1; a possible D gene is TRBD1 (5 bases). V lost 6 bases and J 4 bases, leaving 18 bases between the germline ends. This CDR3 has 15 residues. Looked up from germline, CDR1 is MRHNA and CDR2 is SNTAGT. CDR3 region: CASSAGTGGGTEAFF. In DNA, the CDR3 is TGTGCCAGCAGCGCCGGGACCGGAGGAGGCACTGAAGCTTTCTTT.

The chain uses TRBV6-7 and TRBJ1-3; D is unresolved. TRBV6-7 is an ORF; its function is uncertain. The CDR3 sequence is 16 residues long. Trimming left V 0 bases short and J 0 bases short, with 9 bases between. The CDR3 spells CASSYSKRLSGNTIYF. CDR3 sequence (DNA): TGTGCCAGCAGTTACTCGAAAAGGCTCTCTGGAAACACCATATATTTT.